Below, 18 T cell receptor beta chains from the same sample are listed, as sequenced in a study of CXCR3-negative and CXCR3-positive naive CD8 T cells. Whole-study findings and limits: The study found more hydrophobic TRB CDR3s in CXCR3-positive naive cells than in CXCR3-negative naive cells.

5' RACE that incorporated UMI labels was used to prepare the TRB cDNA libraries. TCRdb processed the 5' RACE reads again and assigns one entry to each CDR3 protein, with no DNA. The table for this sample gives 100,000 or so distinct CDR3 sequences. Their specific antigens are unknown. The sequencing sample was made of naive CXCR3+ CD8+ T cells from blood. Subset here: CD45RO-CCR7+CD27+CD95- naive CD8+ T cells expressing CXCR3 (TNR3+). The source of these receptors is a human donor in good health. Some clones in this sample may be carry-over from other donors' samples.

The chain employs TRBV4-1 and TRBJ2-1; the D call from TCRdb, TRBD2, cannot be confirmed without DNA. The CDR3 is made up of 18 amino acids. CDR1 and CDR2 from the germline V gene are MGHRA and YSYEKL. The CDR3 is CASSQVEGPSGWGNEQFF.

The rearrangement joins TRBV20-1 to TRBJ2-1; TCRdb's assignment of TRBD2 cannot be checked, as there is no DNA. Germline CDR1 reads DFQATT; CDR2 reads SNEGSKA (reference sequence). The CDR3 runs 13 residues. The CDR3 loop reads CSASPSEGNEQFF.

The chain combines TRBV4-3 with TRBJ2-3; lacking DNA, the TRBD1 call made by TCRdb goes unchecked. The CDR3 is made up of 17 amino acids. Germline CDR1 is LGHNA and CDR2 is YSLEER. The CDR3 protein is CASSPEEGARGTDTQYF.

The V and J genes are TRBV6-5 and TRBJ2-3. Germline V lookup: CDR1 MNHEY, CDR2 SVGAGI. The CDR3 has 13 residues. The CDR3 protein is CASSLPAQDTQYF.

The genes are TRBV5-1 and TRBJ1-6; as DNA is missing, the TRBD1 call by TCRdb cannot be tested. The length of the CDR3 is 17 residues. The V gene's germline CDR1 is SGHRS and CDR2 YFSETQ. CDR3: CASSQSRGPTTNSPLHF. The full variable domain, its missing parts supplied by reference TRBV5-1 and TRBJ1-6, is KAGVTQTPRYLIKTRGQQVTLSCSPISGHRSVSWYQQTPGQGLQFLFEYFSETQRNKGNFPGRFSGRQFSNSRSEMNVSTLELGDSALYLCASSQSRGPTTNSPLHFGNGTRLTVT.

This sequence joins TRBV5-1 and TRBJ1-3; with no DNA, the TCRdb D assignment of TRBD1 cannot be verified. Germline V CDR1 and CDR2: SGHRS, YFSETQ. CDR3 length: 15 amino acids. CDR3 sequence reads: CASSLTGGFGNTTYF.

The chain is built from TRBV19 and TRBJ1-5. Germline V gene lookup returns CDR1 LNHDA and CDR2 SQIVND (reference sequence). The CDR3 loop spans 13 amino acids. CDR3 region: CASSIAEYQPQHF.

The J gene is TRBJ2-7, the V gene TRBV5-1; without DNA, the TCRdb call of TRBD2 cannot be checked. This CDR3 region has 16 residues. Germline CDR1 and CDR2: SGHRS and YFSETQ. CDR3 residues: CASSLRRGPTGAEQYF.

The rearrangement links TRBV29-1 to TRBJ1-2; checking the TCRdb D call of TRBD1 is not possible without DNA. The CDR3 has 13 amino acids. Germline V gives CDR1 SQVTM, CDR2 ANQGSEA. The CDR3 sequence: CSYDRETNYGYTF.

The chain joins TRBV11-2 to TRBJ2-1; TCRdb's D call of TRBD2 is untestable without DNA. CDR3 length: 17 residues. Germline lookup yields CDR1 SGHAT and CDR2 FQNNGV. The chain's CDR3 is CASSLVTGLASYNEQFF.

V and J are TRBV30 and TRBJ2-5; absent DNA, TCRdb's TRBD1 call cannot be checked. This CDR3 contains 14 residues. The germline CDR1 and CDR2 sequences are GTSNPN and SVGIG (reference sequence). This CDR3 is CAWSTGTRVVTQYF.

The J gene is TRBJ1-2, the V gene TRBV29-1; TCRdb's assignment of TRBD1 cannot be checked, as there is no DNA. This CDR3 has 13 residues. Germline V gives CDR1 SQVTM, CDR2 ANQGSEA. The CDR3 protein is CSVQGGSYYGYTF.

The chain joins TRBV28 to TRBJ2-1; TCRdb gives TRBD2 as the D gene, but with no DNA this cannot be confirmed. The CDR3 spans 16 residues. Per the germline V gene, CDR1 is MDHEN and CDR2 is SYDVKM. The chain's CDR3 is CASSFVAGGLYNEQFF.

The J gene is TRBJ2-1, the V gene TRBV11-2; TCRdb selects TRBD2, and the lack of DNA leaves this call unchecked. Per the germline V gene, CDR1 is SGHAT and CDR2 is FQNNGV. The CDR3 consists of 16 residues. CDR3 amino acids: CASSLVAGGLYNEQFF.

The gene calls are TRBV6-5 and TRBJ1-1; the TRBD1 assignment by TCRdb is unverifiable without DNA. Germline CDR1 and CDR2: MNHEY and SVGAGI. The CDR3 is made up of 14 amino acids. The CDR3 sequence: CASSYSYGHGEAFF.

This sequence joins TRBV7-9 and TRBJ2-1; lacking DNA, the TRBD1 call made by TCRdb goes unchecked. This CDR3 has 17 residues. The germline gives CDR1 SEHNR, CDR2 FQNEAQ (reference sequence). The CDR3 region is CASSPIMTGGLYNEQFF.

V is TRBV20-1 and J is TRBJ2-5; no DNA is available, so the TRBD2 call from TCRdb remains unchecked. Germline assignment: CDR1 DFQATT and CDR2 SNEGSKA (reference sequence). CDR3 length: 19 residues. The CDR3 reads CSASLSGTIAGSYQETQYF.

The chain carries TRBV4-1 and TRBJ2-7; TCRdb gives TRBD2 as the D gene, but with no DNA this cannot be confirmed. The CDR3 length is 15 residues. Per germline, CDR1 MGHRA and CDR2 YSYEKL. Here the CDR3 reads CASSQDSGSSYEQYF.